The 32 T cell receptor beta chains below all came from one sample that was sequenced in a study of breast tumors, draining lymph nodes, adjacent tissues. Breast cancer patients provided tissue from their axillary draining lymph nodes. TCRdb reprocessed the multiplex PCR reads via MiXCR and lists one record per CDR3 protein. The data hold over 200,000 distinct CDR3 sequences, with 32% observed a single time. Sequencing input: axillary lymph node tissue. The receptors were gathered from a female donor with breast cancer. Some clones in this sample may be carry-over from other donors' samples.

This clonotype occurred many times. The chain joins TRBV20-1 to TRBJ2-7; D perhaps matches TRBD2 (6 bases). CDR1 and CDR2 (germline): DFQATT, SNEGSKA (reference sequence). V gave up 0 bases and J gave up 3 bases, with 12 bases separating them. The CDR3 loop spans 14 amino acids. CDR3 sequence: CSARDEAGLYEQYF. The CDR3 DNA reads as TGCAGTGCTAGAGATGAAGCGGGCCTCTACGAGCAGTACTTC.

This clonotype came up many times. The chain combines TRBV4-2 with TRBJ2-1; weak D call: TRBD1 (7 bases). The CDR3 consists of 15 residues. The germline gives CDR1 LGHNA, CDR2 YNFKEQ. V shed 4 bases and J shed 5 bases, with 15 bases lying between them. CDR3 in amino acids: CASSLQGDFNNEQFF. CDR3 coding DNA: TGTGCCAGCAGCCTCCAGGGGGACTTTAACAATGAGCAGTTCTTC.

This clonotype appeared many times. The chain couples TRBV7-8 to TRBJ2-6; D gene ambiguous. CDR1 and CDR2 (germline): SGHVS, FQNEAQ. V was clipped by 5 bases and J by 0 bases, with 14 bases between them. This CDR3 has 17 amino acids. Here the CDR3 reads CASSAYGTPSGANVLTF. CDR3 nucleotide sequence: TGTGCCAGCAGCGCATATGGAACCCCCTCTGGGGCCAACGTCCTGACTTTC.

This clonotype was recorded only once. A junction end diverges from the germline sequence, so it may reflect a read error. The chain uses TRBV5-1 and TRBJ1-1; D remains ambiguous. Germline lookup yields CDR1 SGHRS and CDR2 YFSETQ. The CDR3 contains 14 residues. CDR3 sequence (DNA): TGCGCCAGCAGCTTGGGTAGCGAGAACGCTGAAGCTTTCTTT. It encodes CASSLGSENAEAFF. Based on the CDR3 plus reference TRBV5-1 and TRBJ1-1, the full variable domain is KAGVTQTPRYLIKTRGQQVTLSCSPISGHRSVSWYQQTPGQGLQFLFEYFSETQRNKGNFPGRFSGRQFSNSRSEMNVSTLELGDSALYLCASSLGSENAEAFFGQGTRLTVV.

Concerning this clonotype: The junction departs from germline at one end; a sequencing error may be responsible. The genes are TRBV4-1 and TRBJ1-2; D remains ambiguous. Per germline, CDR1 MGHRA and CDR2 YSYEKL. The CDR3 sequence is 12 residues long. CDR3 amino acids: CASSLPGDGHTF. The CDR3 coding sequence is TGCGCTAGCAGCCTACCAGGAGATGGCCACACCTTC.

The V gene is TRBV12-3 or TRBV12-4, the J gene TRBJ1-5; D is unresolved. V dropped 7 bases and J dropped 9 bases, with 28 bases sitting between them. This CDR3 has 17 amino acids. The CDR3 loop reads CASTKLHGAAGDRPQHF. In DNA, the CDR3 is TGTGCCAGCACTAAACTCCACGGCGCGGCCGGGGATCGGCCCCAGCATTTT.

As for this clonotype: A read error may produce the germline difference seen at one junction end. The gene calls are TRBV19 and TRBJ2-1; D unclear. CDR1 is LNHDA, CDR2 SQIVND, per germline (reference sequence). The CDR3 length is 13 residues. CDR3 nucleotides: TGTGCCGGTACTAAGAGCTCCCACAATGAGCAGTTCTTC. This sequence encodes CAGTKSSHNEQFF. Supplemented by reference TRBV19 and TRBJ2-1, the full variable domain reads DGGITQSPKYLFRKEGQNVTLSCEQNLNHDAMYWYRQDPGQGLRLIYYSQIVNDFQKGDIAEGYSVSREKKESFPLTVTSAQKNPTAFYLCAGTKSSHNEQFFGPGTRLTVL.

As to this clonotype: The CDR3 does not end in the conserved phenylalanine or tryptophan, so this is likely a read error. This rearrangement joins TRBV29-1 to TRBJ2-5; D is undetermined. The germline CDR1 and CDR2 sequences are SQVTM and ANQGSEA. With 3 bases removed from V and 5 bases from J, the gap between germline ends came to 19 bases. This CDR3 has 15 amino acids. CDR3 DNA sequence: TGCAGCGTTGAGGGTGGAGTGGGCTCTATGGAGACCCAGTACCTC. It encodes CSVEGGVGSMETQYL.

This clonotype was found a few times. A single base separates this from a much larger clone, so it may be a read error. The chain is built from TRBV13 and TRBJ2-7; a weak D match, TRBD1 (6 bases). Germline lookup yields CDR1 PRHDT and CDR2 FYEKMQ (reference sequence). V was cut by 5 bases and J by 5 bases, with 22 bases left in between. This CDR3 is built from 16 residues. The CDR3, as DNA: TGTGCCAGCAGCCATCGCCTCGGACAGTTAAGGAACGAGCAGTACTTC. It codes for CASSHRLGQLRNEQYF.

This chain uses TRBV5-1 with TRBJ2-2, with 7 bases lining up with TRBD1. The germline V gene has CDR1 SGHRS and CDR2 YFSETQ. J was trimmed by 5 bases and V by 0 bases; bases with no gene match: 4. The CDR3 covers 15 residues. Here the CDR3 reads CASSLAAQGTGELFF. As DNA, the CDR3 is TGCGCCAGCAGCTTGGCCGCACAGGGGACCGGGGAGCTGTTTTTT.

This clonotype was seen many times. Here the CDR3 reads CASTPGTGGKLFF. The DNA for the CDR3 is TGTGCCAGCACGCCGGGGACGGGCGGAAAACTGTTTTTT. The J gene is TRBJ1-4, the V gene TRBV25-1; TRBD1 is a possible D gene (5 bases). The CDR3 runs to 13 residues. The V end was cut by 7 bases, the J end by 10 bases, with 16 bases between. The germline V gene has CDR1 MGHDK and CDR2 SYGVNS.

This clonotype occurred many times. The J gene is TRBJ2-3, the V gene TRBV29-1; no definite D call. V lost 4 bases and J 5 bases, leaving 7 bases between the germline ends. The germline gives CDR1 SQVTM, CDR2 ANQGSEA. This CDR3 is 11 amino acids long. Here the CDR3 reads CSVGLGDTQYF. DNA of the CDR3: TGCAGCGTTGGACTCGGAGATACGCAGTATTTT.

On this clonotype itself: Likely a read error: the CDR3 ends without its conserved phenylalanine or tryptophan. The chain couples TRBV7-9 to TRBJ1-5; 11 positions match TRBD1. J was trimmed by 4 bases and V by 3 bases; bases with no gene match: 11. There are 18 residues in the CDR3. Germline V gene sequence: CDR1 SEHNR, CDR2 FQNEAQ (reference sequence). This CDR3 reads CASSFRDRGVRWNQPQHL. The CDR3 coding sequence is TGTGCCAGCAGCTTCCGGGACAGGGGGGTGAGGTGGAATCAGCCCCAGCATCTT.

This rearrangement joins TRBV20-1 to TRBJ2-1; unclear D gene. The CDR3 is made up of 11 amino acids. The germline V gene has CDR1 DFQATT and CDR2 SNEGSKA (reference sequence). Trimming stripped 4 bases from V and 12 bases from J, with 13 bases between. The CDR3 region has the DNA TGCAGTGCTACCCAAGCGCGTGTGCAGTTCTTC. It translates to CSATQARVQFF.

This clonotype has ten or more counts. This may be a read error, as it is one base from a much larger clone. This CDR3 fails to terminate in the conserved phenylalanine or tryptophan, so it likely reflects a read error. V usage is TRBV9 and J usage is TRBJ2-5, with 7 bases that match TRBD1. Germline V gene lookup returns CDR1 SGDLS and CDR2 YYNGEE. This CDR3 spans 13 amino acids. Trimming at V came to 3 bases and at J to 2 bases, leaving 1 base not matched to a gene. The CDR3: CASSGGQQETQYS. The CDR3 bases are TGTGCCAGCAGCGGGGGACAGCAAGAGACCCAGTACTCC.

This clonotype was seen ten or more times. The rearrangement links TRBV7-9 to TRBJ2-7, with 10 bases fitting TRBD1. The CDR3 has 15 amino acids. CDR1 is SEHNR and CDR2 is FQNEAQ in the germline V gene (reference sequence). V shed 6 bases and J 3 bases; nucleotides not matched to a gene: 8. CDR3 sequence: CASRPTGGTFYEQYF. CDR3 DNA sequence: TGTGCCAGCAGACCGACAGGGGGCACCTTCTACGAGCAGTACTTC.

The gene calls are TRBV9 and TRBJ2-3; TRBD2 is a possible D gene (5 bases). CDR1 and CDR2 (germline): SGDLS, YYNGEE. CDR3 length equals 14 residues. Between the trimmed V and J ends, which lost 3 bases and 2 bases, there was a span of 10 bases. In DNA, the CDR3 is TGTGCCAGCAGCGACCGGGAATTCACAGATACGCAGTATTTT. As protein: CASSDREFTDTQYF.

This clonotype is a singleton in its sample. Germline is not matched at one junction end, which may reflect a read error. The chain is built from TRBV15 and TRBJ2-5, with D perhaps being TRBD1 or TRBD2 (5 bases each). Germline V CDR1 and CDR2: LNHNV, YYDKDF (reference sequence). The CDR3 totals 16 residues. Here the CDR3 reads CATSLLDRSHQETQYF. As DNA, the CDR3 is TGCGCCACCAGCCTACTAGACAGATCCCACCAAGAGACCCAGTACTTC.

The chain combines TRBV28 with TRBJ1-3; D remains unclear. The germline V gene encodes CDR1 MDHEN and CDR2 SYDVKM. The CDR3 spans 12 residues. The germline V and J ends were trimmed by 7 bases and 5 bases, with 9 bases remaining between them. The CDR3 region is CASTAGRNTIYF. In DNA, the CDR3 is TGTGCCAGCACGGCAGGACGAAACACCATATATTTT.

The rearrangement joins TRBV6-5 to TRBJ1-2; D unclear. The germline gives CDR1 MNHEY, CDR2 SVGAGI. This CDR3 spans 16 amino acids. V was pared by 4 bases and J by 4 bases, with 19 bases between. The CDR3 loop reads CASSLFSPPGGYGYTF. As DNA, the CDR3 is TGTGCCAGCAGTTTGTTTTCCCCTCCCGGCGGCTATGGCTACACCTTC.

The chain employs TRBV7-2 and TRBJ2-1, with 14 positions matching TRBD2. CDR1 is SGHTA, CDR2 FQGNSA, per germline. This CDR3 is 18 amino acids long. V was clipped by 5 bases and J by 7 bases; unmatched bases: 13. The CDR3 is CASSTGTSGSGLLNEQFF. The CDR3 DNA follows: TGTGCCAGCAGCACCGGGACTAGCGGGAGTGGTTTGTTGAATGAGCAGTTCTTC.

The chain uses TRBV30 and TRBJ1-6; D not resolved. Trimming removed 7 bases at V and 7 bases at J, with 11 bases between. The length of the CDR3 is 12 residues. Germline V gene data show CDR1 as GTSNPN and CDR2 as SVGIG (reference sequence). CDR3 nucleotides: TGTGCCTCGAAAGGACGGAATTCACCCCTCCACTTT. Its protein is CASKGRNSPLHF.

As to this clonotype: Being one base from a much bigger clone, this may be a read error. The genes are TRBV20-1 and TRBJ1-5, with a tentative D call TRBD1 (6 bases). CDR3 size: 14 residues. Germline-derived CDR1 and CDR2 are DFQATT and SNEGSKA (reference sequence). In DNA, the CDR3 is TGCAGTGCTAGTCGCCAGGGGAGGAATCCGCCCCAGCATTTT. Translated, it gives CSASRQGRNPPQHF.

This clonotype has a single count. At one end, the junction sequence differs from germline, possibly due to a read error. This chain connects TRBV20-1 to TRBJ2-3; 11 nucleotides agree with TRBD2. The CDR3 runs 19 residues. Germline V gives CDR1 DFQATT, CDR2 SNEGSKA (reference sequence). CDR3 DNA: TGTAGTGCTAGTCACCCGGGACTAGCGGCAGGGTCGAACACAGATACGCAGTATTTT. Translation gives CSASHPGLAAGSNTDTQYF.

This clonotype showed up many times. The CDR3 nucleotides read TGTGCCACCAGTGTGGGATCTGAACAGCCCCAGCATTTT. This encodes CATSVGSEQPQHF. This chain uses TRBV24-1 with TRBJ1-5; D ambiguous. This CDR3 contains 13 residues. Trimming shortened V by 5 bases and J by 7 bases, and 11 bases separated the two germline ends. Germline loops: CDR1 KGHDR, CDR2 SFDVKD.

This clonotype was detected ten times or more. This chain joins TRBV19 and TRBJ2-2; unclear D gene. V was shortened by 0 bases and J by 6 bases, with 8 bases between the two germline ends. Germline assignment: CDR1 LNHDA and CDR2 SQIVND (reference sequence). The length of the CDR3 is 14 residues. In DNA, the CDR3 is TGTGCCAGTAGTATAGATCAAGGCCCCGGGGAGCTGTTTTTT. Translating it yields CASSIDQGPGELFF.

Note on this clonotype: Since a much larger clone is just one base distant, this may be a read error. The chain couples TRBV6-5 to TRBJ2-1; TRBD1 matches 8 bases. V lost 5 bases, J lost 9 bases, and 3 bases stayed unmatched. CDR3 length: 12 residues. The V gene's germline CDR1 is MNHEY and CDR2 SVGAGI. The CDR3 DNA sequence: TGTGCCAGCAGTCACAGGGGGGCTGAGCAGTTCTTC. Translated: CASSHRGAEQFF.

In the case of this clonotype: A much larger clone is a single base away; this may be a read error. The chain links TRBV6-2 or TRBV6-3 to TRBJ2-1; maybe TRBD1 (6 bases). V dropped 5 bases and J dropped 8 bases, with 13 bases sitting between them. The CDR3 length is 13 residues. Germline CDR1 is MNHEY and CDR2 is SVGEGT. The CDR3 nucleotides read TGTGCCAGCAGTCTAAGACAGGCGGATGAGCAGTTCTTC. It encodes CASSLRQADEQFF.

This clonotype has ten or more counts. The chain couples TRBV9 to TRBJ2-5, with D perhaps TRBD1 or TRBD2 (5 bases each). The CDR3 loop spans 14 amino acids. CDR1 is SGDLS, CDR2 YYNGEE, per germline. V lost 4 bases to trimming and J lost 7 bases, with 17 bases between them. The CDR3: CASSLLDLGGTQYF. Here the CDR3 DNA reads TGTGCCAGCAGCCTCCTTGACCTTGGGGGGACCCAGTACTTC.

Only a few counts were recorded for this clonotype. This may arise from a read error, as a much more abundant clone is one base away. The V gene is TRBV20-1, the J gene TRBJ2-1; TRBD2 matches 8 bases. This CDR3 contains 15 residues. From germline, CDR1 is DFQATT and CDR2 SNEGSKA (reference sequence). V lost 6 bases, J lost 2 bases, and 9 bases stayed unmatched. The CDR3 DNA reads TGCAGTGCCTTGGGGCGACTAGCGACCTACAATGAGCAGTTCTTC. Protein sequence: CSALGRLATYNEQFF.

This clonotype was picked up many times. The rearrangement joins TRBV29-1 to TRBJ2-1; 10 nucleotides align to TRBD2. With 4 bases clipped from V and 6 bases from J, the junction kept 6 bases outside the gene matches. Germline loops: CDR1 SQVTM, CDR2 ANQGSEA. The length of the CDR3 is 14 residues. The CDR3, as DNA: TGCAGCGTTGGAATAGCGGGAGGCCCCAATGAGCAGTTCTTC. Encoded protein: CSVGIAGGPNEQFF.

This clonotype was recorded many times. This chain connects TRBV20-1 to TRBJ1-3; no firm D call. CDR3 length equals 15 residues. V shed 0 bases and J shed 1 base, with 10 bases lying between them. CDR1 and CDR2 from the germline V gene are DFQATT and SNEGSKA (reference sequence). CDR3 region: CSARDLTRSGNTIYF. DNA of the CDR3: TGCAGTGCTAGAGATTTAACAAGATCTGGAAACACCATATATTTT.